A selection of T cell receptor beta chains follows, all from one sample in a study of T cell responses to AZD1222 COVID-19 vaccine. TCRdb's table, derived via immunoSEQ multiplex PCR, lists solely in-frame clones and lacks some. The table has 120,000 to 150,000 clones, approximately 94% seen once; the top ten hold approximately 2.1%. Material: peripheral blood, obtained on day 0 of AZD1222 vaccination. These receptors were collected from an adult in good health. Each CDR3 is given with its conserved first and last residue. The D gene is left open where the match is weak. The size field is filled for only some rows; it gives once, few, many or a size class.

TRBJ2-5,TRBD1,.,TRBV6-5,CASSYRERGLRETQYF,TGTGCCAGCAGTTACAGGGAGAGGGGGCTGAGGGAGACCCAGTACTTC
TRBJ2-2,TRBD1,.,TRBV19,CASGRDRANTGELFF,TGTGCCAGTGGCCGGGACAGGGCGAACACCGGGGAGCTGTTTTTT
TRBJ2-1,.,.,TRBV7-3,CASSLTAANNEQFF,TGTGCCAGCAGCTTAACGGCGGCGAACAATGAGCAGTTCTTC
TRBJ1-4,TRBD1,.,TRBV30,CAWTGGTTNEKLFF,TGTGCCTGGACAGGGGGCACAACTAATGAAAAACTGTTTTTT
TRBJ2-3,.,.,TRBV5-1,CASSLDGTQYF,TGCGCCAGCAGCTTGGATGGTACGCAGTATTTT
TRBJ2-7,.,.,TRBV21-1,CASSPKKEEQSSYEQYF,TGTGCCAGCAGCCCAAAGAAGGAGGAACAAAGCTCCTACGAGCAGTACTTC
TRBJ2-1,.,.,TRBV18,CASSPRGGFYNEQFF,TGTGCCAGCTCACCCAGGGGGGGATTCTACAATGAGCAGTTCTTC
TRBJ2-7,TRBD2,few,TRBV5-5,CASSPLAGTSGDEQYF,TGTGCCAGCAGCCCACTAGCGGGGACTTCGGGCGACGAGCAGTACTTC
TRBJ1-1,.,.,TRBV28,CASSLWGGQGWDTEAFF,TGTGCCAGCAGTTTATGGGGGGGACAAGGTTGGGACACTGAAGCTTTCTTT
TRBJ1-2,.,.,TRBV12-3/TRBV12-4,CASTPRPPGGYTF,TGTGCCAGCACCCCCCGGCCCCCGGGGGGCTACACCTTC
TRBJ2-7,.,few,TRBV21-1,CASSKGDGGPSSYEQYF,TGTGCCAGCAGCAAAGGGGACGGGGGCCCGAGCTCCTACGAGCAGTACTTC
TRBJ2-7,.,.,TRBV30,CAWSVKGGPYEQYF,TGTGCCTGGAGTGTAAAGGGCGGCCCCTACGAGCAGTACTTC
TRBJ1-1,.,.,TRBV25-1,CASSVGTEAFF,TGTGCCAGCAGTGTGGGGACTGAAGCTTTCTTT
TRBJ1-1,.,.,TRBV9,CASSPRGGAPTEAFF,TGTGCCAGCAGCCCTCGGGGGGGGGCGCCCACTGAAGCTTTCTTT
TRBJ1-1,.,.,TRBV7-3,CASSFLGLRNTEAFF,TGTGCCAGCAGCTTTCTCGGGTTGAGGAACACTGAAGCTTTCTTT
TRBJ1-5,.,.,TRBV14,CASSQQGDQPQHF,TGTGCCAGCAGCCAGCAGGGAGACCAGCCCCAGCATTTT
TRBJ2-5,TRBD2,.,TRBV9,CASSVGGEGTQYF,TGTGCCAGCAGCGTAGGCGGGGAGGGGACCCAGTACTTC
TRBJ2-6,.,.,TRBV21-1,CASSKALEQGKRSGANVLTF,TGTGCCAGCAGCAAAGCGCTAGAACAGGGAAAACGCTCTGGGGCCAACGTCCTGACTTTC
TRBJ1-2,.,.,TRBV6-5,CASRDGGRANYGYTF,TGTGCCAGCAGGGACGGGGGCCGAGCTAACTATGGCTACACCTTC
TRBJ1-4,.,.,TRBV9,CASTPGETTNEKLFF,TGTGCCAGCACCCCCGGGGAGACAACTAATGAAAAACTGTTTTTT
TRBJ2-6,.,.,TRBV18,CASSPQDFSGANVLTF,TGTGCCAGCTCACCACAGGACTTCTCTGGGGCCAACGTCCTGACTTTC
TRBJ2-1,.,.,TRBV11-3,CASSFSSGLSSYNEQFF,TGTGCCAGCAGCTTCTCTTCTGGGCTGAGCTCCTACAATGAGCAGTTCTTC
TRBJ2-1,TRBD2,.,TRBV9,CASSASGGSYNEQFF,TGTGCCAGCAGCGCCAGCGGGGGATCCTACAATGAGCAGTTCTTC
TRBJ2-7,TRBD2,.,TRBV7-8,CASSLARGAGYEQYF,TGTGCCAGCAGCTTAGCGCGGGGGGCAGGGTACGAGCAGTACTTC
TRBJ1-2,TRBD1,.,TRBV2,CASISSGGSNYGYTF,TGTGCCAGCATATCCTCAGGGGGGTCTAACTATGGCTACACCTTC
TRBJ2-5,.,.,TRBV7-2,CASVMRGLQETQYF,TGTGCCAGCGTTATGCGGGGGCTCCAAGAGACCCAGTACTTC
TRBJ2-3,TRBD2,.,TRBV10-1,CASSAILAGGADTQYF,TGCGCCAGCAGTGCCATACTAGCGGGGGGTGCGGATACGCAGTATTTT
TRBJ2-7,TRBD1,.,TRBV5-4,CASSSPGQGVYEQYF,TGTGCCAGCAGCTCTCCGGGACAGGGGGTCTACGAGCAGTACTTC
TRBJ1-1,.,.,TRBV7-2,CASSLGRNTEAFF,TGTGCCAGCAGCTTAGGGCGGAACACTGAAGCTTTCTTT
TRBJ2-7,.,.,TRBV14,CASSRKGDSSYEQYF,TGTGCCAGCAGCCGAAAGGGGGATAGCTCCTACGAGCAGTACTTC
TRBJ2-3,TRBD1,.,TRBV15,CATSRDRQGASPQYF,TGTGCCACCAGCAGAGATCGGCAGGGGGCGAGTCCGCAGTATTTT
TRBJ1-2,TRBD1,.,TRBV7-9,CASSPRDSFYYGYTF,TGTGCCAGCAGCCCTAGGGACAGCTTCTACTATGGCTACACCTTC
TRBJ1-2,.,.,TRBV5-1,CASSFESRTRYDYGYTF,TGCGCCAGCAGCTTCGAATCCCGAACACGTTATGACTATGGCTACACCTTC
TRBJ2-7,.,.,TRBV10-3,CAISEPTGSYEQYF,TGTGCCATCAGTGAGCCTACTGGCTCCTACGAGCAGTACTTC
TRBJ2-1,TRBD2,.,TRBV3-1/TRBV3-2,CASSQPRTSGRGSYNEQFF,TGTGCCAGCAGCCAACCCCGGACTAGCGGGAGAGGGTCCTACAATGAGCAGTTCTTC
TRBJ2-3,TRBD2,.,TRBV5-1,CASSRLAGEAADTQYF,TGCGCCAGCAGCCGACTAGCGGGGGAGGCTGCAGATACGCAGTATTTT
TRBJ2-7,.,.,TRBV2,CASSEALASVAYEQYF,TGTGCCAGCAGTGAAGCGCTTGCCTCGGTCGCCTACGAGCAGTACTTC
TRBJ1-2,.,.,TRBV11-2,CASSLDSAGYTF,TGTGCCAGCAGCTTAGACAGCGCTGGCTACACCTTC
TRBJ2-3,.,.,TRBV5-4,CASSLGWQGVEGGTQYF,TGTGCCAGCAGCTTGGGGTGGCAGGGGGTAGAGGGAGGTACGCAGTATTTT
TRBJ1-4,.,.,TRBV27,CASSPRQEANEKLFF,TGTGCCAGCAGTCCGAGACAGGAGGCTAATGAAAAACTGTTTTTT
TRBJ1-2,.,.,TRBV21-1,CASSKGTVNYGYTF,TGTGCCAGCAGCAAAGGGACGGTGAACTATGGCTACACCTTC